This paragraph covers one TCR beta chain sequence. As yet, its antigen is unknown. This sample is drawn from a study of vaccination effects on CD4 cells after COVID-19. About the study: Post-vaccine sample collection fell at a median of 72 days after the second dose. Findings of the study overall: Common cold coronavirus cross-reactivity was shown by only 1 of 255 vaccine-induced clones in healthy vaccinees. Late after vaccination, infection- and vaccine-induced clones showed marked clonal contraction.

In the ViraFEST assay, antigen-specific CD4+ clonotypes were identified by expansion after peptide-pool stimulation. Isolating CD4+ T cells followed more than 9 days of culture. Each participant was given two doses of one vaccine (BNT162b2 or mRNA-1273). The CDR3 consists of 15 residues. The V gene end was trimmed by 4 bases and the J gene end by 0 bases; junction bases not matched to a gene: 2. Germline values: CDR1 LNHDA, CDR2 SQIVND (reference sequence). Assay used: immunoSEQ multiplex PCR; TCRdb lists only in-frame clones, some missing. The sample holds around 60,000 clones, more than 70% seen once.

Sequences were derived from CD4+ T cells from PBMCs cultured with HCoV-229E spike peptides, sampled after COVID-19 vaccination. V and J are TRBV19 and TRBJ2-1; 8 positions match TRBD1. The receptor was isolated from a human donor who received a COVID-19 vaccine. This chain's CDR3 is CASSTTGGSYNEQFF. In nucleotides, the CDR3 is TGTGCCAGTAGTACAACAGGGGGCTCCTACAATGAGCAGTTCTTC. The whole variable domain, filled in from reference TRBV19 and TRBJ2-1, reads DGGITQSPKYLFRKEGQNVTLSCEQNLNHDAMYWYRQDPGQGLRLIYYSQIVNDFQKGDIAEGYSVSREKKESFPLTVTSAQKNPTAFYLCASSTTGGSYNEQFFGPGTRLTVL.